Sequencing of this TCR beta chain was carried out in a study of T-cell memory formation after mild COVID-19. A single record per CDR3 protein comes from TCRdb applying MiXCR to the 5' RACE reads. The sample comprises about 390,000 distinct CDR3 sequences, more than 15% of which are singletons, and 20% to 25% rests with the top ten. V dropped 3 bases and J dropped 6; count of bases not matched to a gene: 13. This CDR3 is 16 amino acids long. Germline CDR1 and CDR2: DFQATT and SNEGSKA (reference sequence). This clonotype was seen only a few times. The rearrangement joins TRBV20-1 to TRBJ2-3; TRBD2 aligns across 9 bases. This receptor was obtained from a man between 18 and 29 years old who had mild COVID-19 (a few samples of this study predate the infection). Cell type and time point are not known. Source material: PBMCs or a T cell subset sorted from them (not recorded which). DNA for the CDR3: TGCAGTGCTAGGGGTTGGGGGTCTAGCGGGGTTGATACGCAGTATTTT. This sequence encodes CSARGWGSSGVDTQYF.